The clone carrying this T cell receptor (beta chain) came up a few times. CDR1 and CDR2 (germline): SEHNR, FQNEAQ (reference sequence). Trimming pared 2 bases from V and 4 bases from J, leaving 21 bases between. The CDR3 is 17 amino acids. This sample is part of a study of blood T cell repertoires in COVID-19. At the level of the study: Both acute and convalescent COVID-19 samples were obtained from the United States, Italy and Spain. Sources were T cells, B-cell-depleted T cells, or PBMCs; the material itself was cDNA or gDNA.

Original methodology: Estimated nucleated cell counts came from reference gene primer amplification. The protocol was immunoSEQ multiplex PCR, while the TCRdb copy is restricted to in-frame clones and leaves out a portion. V and J calls and clone size are copied from that table; D and trimming were computed from the DNA. This table has about 120,000 clones, about 88% appearing once. The sample taken for sequencing was peripheral blood. This TCR was recovered from a woman over 75 with acute or convalescent COVID-19. This sequence joins TRBV7-9 and TRBJ2-7; D perhaps matches TRBD1 (5 bases). The CDR3 sequence: CASSLSQGQGSRYEQYF. In nucleotides, the CDR3 is TGTGCCAGCAGCTTATCGCAAGGGCAGGGCAGTCGGTACGAGCAGTACTTC.